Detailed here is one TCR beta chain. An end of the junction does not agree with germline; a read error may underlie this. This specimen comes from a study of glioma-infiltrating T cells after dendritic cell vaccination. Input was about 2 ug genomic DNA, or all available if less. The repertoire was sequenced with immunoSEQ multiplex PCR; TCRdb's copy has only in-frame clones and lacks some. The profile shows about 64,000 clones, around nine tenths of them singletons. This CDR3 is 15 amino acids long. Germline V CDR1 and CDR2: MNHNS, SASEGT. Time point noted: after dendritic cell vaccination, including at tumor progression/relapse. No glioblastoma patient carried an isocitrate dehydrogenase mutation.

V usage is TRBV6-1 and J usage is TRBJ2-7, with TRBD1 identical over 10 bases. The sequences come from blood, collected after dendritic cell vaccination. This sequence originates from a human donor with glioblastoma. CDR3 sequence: CASREGDRGSYEQYF. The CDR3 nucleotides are TGTGCCAGCAGGGAAGGGGACAGGGGCTCCTACGAGCAGTACTTC.